This entry is about one TCR beta chain. Sequencing of TCR beta, carried out with a high-throughput approach, was applied to CD8+ and CD4+ T cells from the blood. The sample comes from a study of CD8 T cells in Susac syndrome. With random hexamers, roughly 0.45 to 1 ug RNA was reverse transcribed. The method of amplification for TCR beta CDR3 was immunoSEQ multiplex PCR, covering 54 Vbeta and 13 Jbeta. MiXCR, run by TCRdb on the immunoSEQ multiplex PCR reads, gives a single entry per CDR3 protein. The profile shows more than 75,000 distinct CDR3 sequences, about 93% of them singletons. V trimming: 1 base; J trimming: 1 base; junction bases outside the gene matches: 9. Germline CDR1 and CDR2: SGHVS and FQNEAQ. CDR3 size: 17 residues.

The sample consisted of CD8+ T cells from PBMCs. The chain is built from TRBV7-8 and TRBJ2-5; 7 bases line up with TRBD2. This clonotype was sampled from a human donor in good health. CDR3 sequence: CASSLGLGGGTQETQYF. The CDR3 nucleotides are TGTGCCAGCAGCTTAGGTCTGGGCGGGGGTACCCAAGAGACCCAGTACTTC.